This TCR beta chain was sequenced during a study of T-cell reconstitution after alpha-beta-depleted transplantation in children. Using unique molecular identifiers, the investigators prepared the TCRbeta library. TCRdb reprocessed the PCR reads with MiXCR, giving one entry per CDR3 protein. The repertoire holds about 980,000 distinct CDR3 sequences, with 25% to 35% as singletons. Study-level results: By one year post-transplant, T-cell counts and diversity largely arose from T cells that were newly produced. Certain patients had high TCRbeta diversity at day 60, and it came from recipient T cells and thymic progenitors that survived.

A single count supports this clonotype. The antigen remains undetermined. Looked up from germline, CDR1 is SEHNR and CDR2 is FQNEAQ (reference sequence). The CDR3 sequence is 13 residues long. V dropped 3 bases and J dropped 11 bases, with 16 bases sitting between them. This rearrangement joins TRBV7-9 to TRBJ1-2, with D tentatively TRBD1 (5 bases). This TCR derives from a boy under three years old who had a stem cell transplant for SCID, so the T cells may come from the graft donor. The source was PBMCs, mostly from graft donor cells, collected 360 days after TCRalphabeta/CD19-depleted stem cell transplant. CDR3 region: CASSFSGPMRYTF. The CDR3 DNA reads as TGTGCCAGCAGCTTTTCAGGGCCGATGCGATACACCTTC.